This T cell receptor beta chain is from a study of cytomegalovirus exposure and HLA in healthy donors. Germline CDR1 and CDR2: MNHEY and SMNVEV (reference sequence). The CDR3 is made up of 15 amino acids. The V and J ends lost 6 bases and 5 bases respectively, with 19 bases between them. Though probably carrying unrecorded immune exposures, donors were nominally healthy at sampling. 13 Jbeta primers and 60 Vbeta primers were used for the PCR. TCRdb's table, derived via immunoSEQ multiplex PCR, lists solely in-frame clones and lacks some. The data contain 200,000 to 250,000 clones, about 80% of them singletons.

This sequence was found in a girl between 5 and 17 years old in good health and CMV-seronegative. V gene TRBV27 combines with J gene TRBJ2-5; possible D gene TRBD2, 5 bases. What was sequenced was PBMCs. The CDR3 bases are TGTGCCAGCAGCCCTCTCGGCGGGTACCTTGAGACCCAGTACTTC. Protein: CASSPLGGYLETQYF.